The next 27 T cell receptor beta chains were all read from a single sample in a study of beta chain features in type 1 diabetes. Sequencing targeted expressed TCRB transcripts, as all isolated RNA had been reverse transcribed. The protocol was immunoSEQ multiplex PCR, while the TCRdb copy is restricted to in-frame clones and leaves out a portion. The sample holds under 400,000 clones, around 12% seen once. Sequences were obtained from naive CD4+ T cells from blood. These receptors came from a man between 18 and 35 years old in good health.

This clone came up a few times. The chain joins TRBV9 to TRBJ2-5; 9 bases map to TRBD1. The junction had 9 bases not matched to a gene; V was cut back by 4 bases and J by 2 bases. This CDR3 spans 16 amino acids. Germline lookup yields CDR1 SGDLS and CDR2 YYNGEE. This CDR3 reads CASSFRQTGGQETQYF. CDR3 sequence (DNA): TGTGCCAGCAGCTTCCGACAGACAGGGGGTCAAGAGACCCAGTACTTC. Full variable domain (remainder filled in from reference TRBV9 and TRBJ2-5): DSGVTQTPKHLITATGQRVTLRCSPRSGDLSVYWYQQSLDQGLQFLIQYYNGEERAKGNILERFSAQQFPDLHSELNLSSLELGDSALYFCASSFRQTGGQETQYFGPGTRLLVL.

This clone has more than one count but fewer than ten. The rearrangement uses TRBV30 and TRBJ1-1; D not certain. Germline CDR1 and CDR2: GTSNPN and SVGIG (reference sequence). The CDR3 spans 13 residues. V was pared by 3 bases and J by 1 base, with 9 bases between. CDR3 sequence reads: CAWRHTRNTEAFF. For the CDR3, the DNA is TGTGCCTGGAGACATACACGGAACACTGAAGCTTTCTTT.

This clone was counted between two and nine times. V and J are TRBV5-4 and TRBJ1-5, with 8 bases lining up with TRBD1. After removal of 4 bases from V and 3 bases from J, the junction contained 6 bases not matched to a gene. Germline loops: CDR1 SGHNT, CDR2 YYREEE (reference sequence). The CDR3 extends over 15 amino acids. Written as DNA, the CDR3 is TGTGCCAGCAGCAAGGACAGGGAAATCAATCAGCCCCAGCATTTT. This sequence encodes CASSKDREINQPQHF.

The rearrangement links TRBV30 to TRBJ2-3; a weak D match, TRBD2 (6 bases). The V gene lost 5 bases and the J gene lost 8 bases, with 11 bases spanning the gap. CDR3 length: 11 amino acids. The germline CDR1 and CDR2 sequences are GTSNPN and SVGIG (reference sequence). CDR3 amino acids: CAWGGEATQYF. In DNA form, the CDR3 reads TGTGCCTGGGGAGGGGAGGCTACGCAGTATTTT.

The CDR3 DNA follows: TGTGCCATCAGTGACCAAACAGCGGGAGGTCACAATGAGCAGTTCTTC. Its protein is CAISDQTAGGHNEQFF. The chain is built from TRBV10-3 and TRBJ2-1; 9 bases are shared with TRBD2. The V gene end was trimmed by 3 bases and the J gene end by 5 bases; junction bases not matched to a gene: 8. This CDR3 spans 16 amino acids. Germline lookup yields CDR1 ENHRY and CDR2 SYGVKD.

This chain links TRBV5-1 with TRBJ2-1; D gene ambiguous. This CDR3 spans 15 amino acids. Trimming removed 3 bases at V and 0 bases at J, with 10 bases between. Germline V gene sequence: CDR1 SGHRS, CDR2 YFSETQ. The CDR3 DNA reads as TGCGCCAGCAGCTACGGGTCATCCTCCTACAATGAGCAGTTCTTC. Protein: CASSYGSSSYNEQFF.

Here the CDR3 reads CASSYGRITGELFF. The DNA of the CDR3 is TGTGCCAGCAGTTACGGGAGAATCACCGGGGAGCTGTTTTTT. The chain couples TRBV6-5 to TRBJ2-2; weak D call: TRBD2 (5 bases). The V end lost 2 bases, the J end lost 4 bases, and 8 bases lay between the germline ends. Germline lookup yields CDR1 MNHEY and CDR2 SVGAGI. The CDR3 runs to 14 residues.

The rearrangement joins TRBV10-3 to TRBJ1-1, with TRBD1 matching 7 bases. The CDR3 totals 14 residues. In germline, CDR1 is ENHRY, CDR2 SYGVKD. Trimming cost V 0 bases and J 6 bases; bases outside gene matches: 4. The CDR3 sequence is CAISESNRGSEAFF. The DNA of the CDR3 is TGTGCCATCAGTGAGTCGAACAGGGGCTCTGAAGCTTTCTTT.

This clone was seen a few times. The chain recombines TRBV30 with TRBJ2-2, with 10 bases lining up with TRBD1. Trimming at V came to 4 bases and at J to 7 bases, leaving 6 bases not matched to a gene. The CDR3 contains 14 residues. CDR1 GTSNPN and CDR2 SVGIG come from the germline V gene (reference sequence). The CDR3: CAWTGQGRIGELFF. The DNA of the CDR3 is TGTGCCTGGACGGGACAGGGGAGAATCGGGGAGCTGTTTTTT.

This clone was seen more than once but under ten times. J is TRBJ2-1 and V is TRBV4-3; D call uncertain. Trimming removed 0 bases at V and 1 base at J, with 19 bases between. The germline gives CDR1 LGHNA, CDR2 YSLEER. The CDR3 runs to 19 residues. The CDR3 DNA follows: TGCGCCAGCAGCCAAGAAGTTAACCCGACTTACACGTCCTACAATGAGCAGTTCTTC. Translation: CASSQEVNPTYTSYNEQFF.

This clone has only a few counts. The V gene is TRBV29-1, the J gene TRBJ2-2; a possible D gene is TRBD2 (6 bases). Trimming removed 4 bases at V and 3 bases at J, with 6 bases between. This CDR3 spans 12 amino acids. Germline V lookup: CDR1 SQVTM, CDR2 ANQGSEA. The CDR3 coding sequence is TGCAGCGTTGGGAGGGACACCGGGGAGCTGTTTTTT. Protein product: CSVGRDTGELFF.

The chain uses TRBV5-4 and TRBJ2-2; the match to TRBD2 covers 12 bases. From germline, CDR1 is SGHNT and CDR2 YYREEE (reference sequence). V lost 4 bases to trimming and J lost 1 base; unmatched junction nucleotides: 5. This CDR3 has 17 amino acids. CDR3 sequence (DNA): TGTGCCAGCAGCCTGTTACTAGCGGGGGGGAACACCGGGGAGCTGTTTTTT. It translates to CASSLLLAGGNTGELFF.

The chain couples TRBV18 to TRBJ1-1; TRBD1 aligns across 9 bases. CDR3 size: 13 residues. V shed 8 bases and J 3 bases; nucleotides not matched to a gene: 4. Germline CDR1 reads KGHSH; CDR2 reads LQKENI. CDR3 in DNA: TGTGCCAGCCGACAGGGGGGGGACACTGAAGCTTTCTTT. This sequence encodes CASRQGGDTEAFF.

This clone was observed a handful of times. V usage is TRBV28 and J usage is TRBJ1-2, with D perhaps matching TRBD1 (5 bases). The CDR3 runs 14 residues. Germline CDR1 MDHEN, CDR2 SYDVKM. V dropped 3 bases and J dropped 0 bases, with 8 bases sitting between them. The CDR3 DNA is TGTGCCAGCAGTTTTTCAGGGTCTAACTATGGCTACACCTTC. Its protein product is CASSFSGSNYGYTF.

This clone occurred a few times. This rearrangement joins TRBV5-1 to TRBJ2-1, with 14 bases that match TRBD2. V trimming: 4 bases; J trimming: 10 bases; junction bases outside the gene matches: 7. This CDR3 has 15 residues. Germline V gives CDR1 SGHRS, CDR2 YFSETQ. The CDR3 coding sequence is TGCGCCAGCAGCGCAGAGGGACTAGCGGGGGTGGAGCAGTTCTTC. It encodes CASSAEGLAGVEQFF. The entire variable domain, with the rest obtained from reference TRBV5-1 and TRBJ2-1, is as follows: KAGVTQTPRYLIKTRGQQVTLSCSPISGHRSVSWYQQTPGQGLQFLFEYFSETQRNKGNFPGRFSGRQFSNSRSEMNVSTLELGDSALYLCASSAEGLAGVEQFFGPGTRLTVL.

This clone appeared a few times. V and J are TRBV7-9 and TRBJ1-2, with D perhaps TRBD1 (6 bases). The CDR3 length is 15 residues. V gave up 5 bases and J gave up 7 bases, with 20 bases separating them. Germline V CDR1 and CDR2: SEHNR, FQNEAQ (reference sequence). This chain's CDR3 is CASSEGDPRSPGYTF. The DNA of the CDR3 is TGTGCCAGCAGCGAGGGGGACCCTAGAAGTCCTGGCTACACCTTC. The variable domain in full, completed from reference TRBV7-9 and TRBJ1-2, reads DTGVSQNPRHKITKRGQNVTFRCDPISEHNRLYWYRQTLGQGPEFLTYFQNEAQLEKSRLLSDRFSAERPKGSFSTLEIQRTEQGDSAMYLCASSEGDPRSPGYTFGSGTRLTVV.

The rearrangement links TRBV4-1 to TRBJ2-7; the D gene is possibly TRBD1 (6 bases). The CDR3 spans 16 residues. V was clipped by 1 base and J by 1 base, with 14 bases between them. Germline CDR1 is MGHRA and CDR2 is YSYEKL. Here the CDR3 reads CASSQVGPGASYEQYF. The CDR3 coding sequence is TGCGCCAGCAGCCAAGTAGGGCCAGGGGCTTCCTACGAGCAGTACTTC.

This clone was recorded a few times. The genes are TRBV6-5 and TRBJ2-1; tentatively, D is TRBD2 (5 bases). Germline V gene data show CDR1 as MNHEY and CDR2 as SVGAGI. V was clipped by 4 bases and J by 0 bases, with 13 bases between them. The CDR3 is 16 residues long. CDR3: CASSLVRGSSYNEQFF. Here the CDR3 DNA reads TGTGCCAGCAGTTTAGTCCGGGGAAGCTCCTACAATGAGCAGTTCTTC.

The J gene is TRBJ1-3, the V gene TRBV18; the D gene is possibly TRBD1 (5 bases). The V and J ends lost 2 bases and 0 bases respectively, with 5 bases between them. The CDR3 has 14 amino acids. Germline-derived CDR1 and CDR2 are KGHSH and LQKENI. The CDR3 nucleotides are TGTGCCAGCTCACCAGGGGCCTCTGGAAACACCATATATTTT. Translated: CASSPGASGNTIYF.

This chain uses TRBV12-2 with TRBJ2-2; TRBD2 is the table's D call, not checked against the DNA. TRBV12-2 is given as a pseudogene. CDR3 length: 16 amino acids. CDR3 loop: CASRLGGDIFDGELFF. Written as DNA, the CDR3 is TGTGCAAGTCGCCTTGGAGGCGACATTTTTGACGGGGAGCTGTTTTTT.

This clone was counted only a few times. The chain joins TRBV9 to TRBJ1-5; the D gene is possibly TRBD1 (6 bases). Germline CDR1 is SGDLS and CDR2 is YYNGEE. This CDR3 has 14 residues. V gave up 3 bases and J gave up 2 bases, with 9 bases separating them. The CDR3 region has the DNA TGTGCCAGCAGCGCCGAGGGGGGCAATCAGCCCCAGCATTTT. Protein product: CASSAEGGNQPQHF.

This clone turned up a few times. The chain carries TRBV23-1 and TRBJ1-2, with 8 bases matching TRBD1. TRBV23-1 is sorted into the ORF group, with uncertain function. This CDR3 region has 17 residues. The V segment lost 7 bases and the J segment 1 base; nucleotides outside the gene matches: 14. The CDR3 sequence: CASTSSGGSIVNYGYTF. The DNA for the CDR3 is TGCGCCAGCACCTCGTCAGGGGGCTCAATAGTTAACTATGGCTACACCTTC.

The rearrangement links TRBV4-1 to TRBJ1-2; D gene ambiguous. Germline loops: CDR1 MGHRA, CDR2 YSYEKL. The CDR3 has 16 amino acids. V was shortened by 1 base and J by 3 bases, with 15 bases between the two germline ends. CDR3 coding DNA: TGCGCCAGCAGCCAAGTGGATCGGGTAGGATACTATGGCTACACCTTC. Translation: CASSQVDRVGYYGYTF.

This clone was counted between two and nine times. The J gene is TRBJ1-1, the V gene TRBV5-4, with D hard to call. Germline assignment: CDR1 SGHNT and CDR2 YYREEE (reference sequence). This CDR3 spans 14 amino acids. Deletions cut 0 bases from V and 0 bases from J, with 6 bases between. The CDR3 region has the DNA TGTGCCAGCAGCTTGGTCAGTATGAACACTGAAGCTTTCTTT. Translation: CASSLVSMNTEAFF.

The rearrangement joins TRBV6-5 to TRBJ2-1; 12 bases line up with TRBD2. Germline CDR1 and CDR2: MNHEY and SVGAGI. The J segment lost 7 bases and the V segment lost 0 bases, leaving 4 bases of the junction unmatched. The CDR3 contains 16 residues. The DNA of the CDR3 is TGTGCCAGCAGTTACTCTGGAACTAGCGGGAGGAATGAGCAGTTCTTC. Translation: CASSYSGTSGRNEQFF.

This chain uses TRBV5-1 with TRBJ1-5; 11 bases agree with TRBD1. Germline V gives CDR1 SGHRS, CDR2 YFSETQ. Trimming removed 4 bases from V and 0 bases from J; junction bases left unmatched: 3. CDR3 length equals 16 residues. CDR3 DNA sequence: TGCGCCAGCAGCCCGGGGACAGGGGGTAGCAATCAGCCCCAGCATTTT. Translation: CASSPGTGGSNQPQHF.

This clone turned up a few times. The V call is TRBV18, the J call TRBJ1-1; 7 nucleotides match TRBD1. After removal of 6 bases from V and 1 base from J, the junction contained 2 bases not matched to a gene. CDR3 length equals 13 residues. CDR1 is KGHSH, CDR2 LQKENI, per germline. This CDR3 is CASSAGGNTEAFF. For the CDR3, the DNA is TGTGCCAGCTCCGCAGGGGGGAACACTGAAGCTTTCTTT.